Detailed here is one TCR beta chain. Its matching antigen is unknown. TCRdb redid the calling of the 5' RACE reads with MiXCR, one entry per CDR3 protein. The sample consists of approximately 50,000 distinct CDR3 sequences, roughly 7% of them appearing once. Time point specified: blood at routine non-recurrence follow-up after resection. Whole RNA came from tumor, nontumor lung or frozen PBMC and was sequenced without being sorted. Deletions cut 4 bases from V and 6 bases from J, with 13 bases between. This CDR3 comprises 13 residues. The germline V gene has CDR1 SGHRS and CDR2 YFSETQ. The data were taken from a study of spatial heterogeneity in lung cancer. Across the study: After resection, follow-up PBMC samples were sequenced when available, at a median of approximately 25 months later. A consistent excess of beta-chain over alpha-chain sequences was detected. Notes on the study in general: The study found ubiquitous expanded tumor TCRs in blood more at resection than follow-up.

The receptor was derived from a female donor with early-stage non-small cell lung cancer. The rearrangement joins TRBV5-1 to TRBJ1-1; maybe TRBD1 (5 bases). Source: PBMCs, taken at follow-up. In DNA form, the CDR3 reads TGCGCCAGCAGCCCGGCGGCAGGGTCTGAAGCTTTCTTT. Protein product: CASSPAAGSEAFF.